Each of the 22 T cell receptor beta chains below was sequenced from the same sample in a study of identical twins. From the 5' RACE reads, TCRdb called clonotypes with MiXCR, one entry per CDR3 protein. The data show fewer than 250,000 distinct CDR3 sequences, about a sixth seen once. These same records also appear under a second study, on T cells expressing NK-cell markers.

Sequenced input: CD8+ T cells sorted from blood. These receptors were taken from a woman younger than 35 in good health.

Sample share makes this clonotype medium-sized. V is TRBV20-1 and J is TRBJ2-7; D tentatively reads TRBD1 or TRBD2 (5 bases each). V was cut by 0 bases and J by 5 bases, with 20 bases left in between. CDR1 DFQATT and CDR2 SNEGSKA come from the germline V gene (reference sequence). CDR3 size: 16 residues. CDR3 loop: CSARDQYGTLRHEQYF. As DNA, the CDR3 is TGCAGTGCTAGAGATCAGTATGGGACCCTACGCCACGAGCAGTACTTC.

This clonotype was detected a few times. The rearrangement links TRBV6-1 to TRBJ2-2; 11 positions match TRBD2. The germline CDR1 and CDR2 sequences are MNHNS and SASEGT. J was trimmed by 7 bases and V by 7 bases; bases with no gene match: 14. This CDR3 has 17 amino acids. Written as DNA, the CDR3 is TGTGCCAGCACCGACTCGGGCGAACTAGCGGGAGTCGGGGAGCTGTTTTTT. It yields the protein CASTDSGELAGVGELFF.

This clonotype was counted only a few times. The chain employs TRBV2 and TRBJ1-2; 7 positions match TRBD1. Germline CDR1 is SNHLY and CDR2 is FYNNEI. The length of the CDR3 is 14 residues. With 8 bases clipped from V and 5 bases from J, the junction kept 11 bases outside the gene matches. CDR3 residues: CASDRVGQKYGYTF. The CDR3 bases are TGTGCCAGCGACAGGGTCGGACAAAAGTATGGCTACACCTTC.

The chain recombines TRBV18 with TRBJ2-7; weak D call: TRBD1 (5 bases). This CDR3 comprises 15 residues. V was pared by 1 base and J by 3 bases, with 13 bases between. CDR1 is KGHSH and CDR2 is LQKENI in the germline V gene. The CDR3 DNA reads as TGTGCCAGCTCACCACTGGCCAGGGTCAGCTACGAGCAGTACTTC. Its translation: CASSPLARVSYEQYF.

This clonotype was counted a few times. The chain couples TRBV6-1 to TRBJ1-3; 7 nucleotides agree with TRBD1. The V segment lost 4 bases and the J segment 0 bases; nucleotides outside the gene matches: 3. This CDR3 is built from 15 residues. Germline V lookup: CDR1 MNHNS, CDR2 SASEGT. DNA for the CDR3: TGTGCCAGCAGTGCCGGGACAGTCTCTGGAAACACCATATATTTT. As protein: CASSAGTVSGNTIYF.

This chain joins TRBV7-9 and TRBJ2-5, with a tentative D call TRBD2 (6 bases). Germline V gene lookup returns CDR1 SEHNR and CDR2 FQNEAQ (reference sequence). This CDR3 has 14 amino acids. V was clipped by 1 base and J by 3 bases, with 9 bases between them. The CDR3 sequence is CASSLETGEETQYF. The CDR3 DNA follows: TGTGCCAGCAGCTTAGAGACGGGGGAAGAGACCCAGTACTTC.

This clonotype was seen at least ten times. The chain employs TRBV15 and TRBJ2-3; D gene ambiguous. This CDR3 spans 12 amino acids. Germline-derived CDR1 and CDR2 are LNHNV and YYDKDF (reference sequence). The V and J ends lost 5 bases and 4 bases respectively, with 7 bases between them. The CDR3 DNA sequence: TGTGCCACCAGCGACCCGTCAGATACGCAGTATTTT. Its translation is CATSDPSDTQYF.

This clonotype was seen a few times. This chain connects TRBV6-2 or TRBV6-3 to TRBJ2-7; D gene uncertain. Germline CDR1 MNHEY, CDR2 SVGEGT. The V and J ends lost 4 bases and 4 bases respectively, with 11 bases between them. This CDR3 is built from 13 residues. CDR3 DNA: TGTGCCAGCAGTTTTGCAGATGGATACGAGCAGTACTTC. It specifies CASSFADGYEQYF.

Comment on this clonotype: Without the conserved terminal phenylalanine or tryptophan, this CDR3 likely stems from a read error. The chain couples TRBV7-9 to TRBJ2-7; 7 bases are shared with TRBD2. The J segment lost 4 bases and the V segment lost 5 bases, leaving 14 bases of the junction unmatched. The germline CDR1 and CDR2 sequences are SEHNR and FQNEAQ (reference sequence). This CDR3 comprises 16 residues. CDR3 sequence (DNA): TGTGCCAGCAGCCCTATGCGGGGGAGGGGCTCGTACGAGCAGTACTAC. Translated, it gives CASSPMRGRGSYEQYY.

This chain uses TRBV12-3 or TRBV12-4 with TRBJ1-1; D perhaps matches TRBD1 (6 bases). Trimming shortened V by 3 bases and J by 10 bases, and 18 bases separated the two germline ends. The CDR3 contains 14 residues. The CDR3 DNA reads TGTGCCAGCAGTTTGATTACAGGGTTCAGAGGAGCTTTCTTT. Translation: CASSLITGFRGAFF.

The rearrangement joins TRBV9 to TRBJ1-1; D unresolved. The ends were cut back, 7 bases at V and 2 bases at J, with 6 bases in the middle. The CDR3 sequence is 11 residues long. Germline lookup yields CDR1 SGDLS and CDR2 YYNGEE. The CDR3 sequence: CASGRNTEAFF. The CDR3 DNA follows: TGTGCCAGCGGCAGAAACACTGAAGCTTTCTTT.

V usage is TRBV24-1 and J usage is TRBJ2-3; possibly TRBD1 for D (6 bases). Germline V gene data show CDR1 as KGHDR and CDR2 as SFDVKD. V lost 11 bases and J lost 2, with 10 bases in between. The CDR3 sequence is 12 residues long. CDR3 amino acids: CASQGHTDTQYF. The CDR3 region has the DNA TGTGCCAGCCAGGGGCACACAGATACGCAGTATTTT.

The chain is built from TRBV4-3 and TRBJ2-3; D call uncertain. The V gene lost 1 base and the J gene lost 0 bases, with 11 bases spanning the gap. There are 16 residues in the CDR3. Germline V gives CDR1 LGHNA, CDR2 YSLEER. CDR3 sequence: CASSQVASSSTDTQYF. In DNA, the CDR3 is TGCGCCAGCAGCCAAGTGGCCTCGAGTAGCACAGATACGCAGTATTTT.

V usage is TRBV12-3 or TRBV12-4 and J usage is TRBJ2-1; D is undetermined. V was clipped by 1 base and J by 6 bases, with 4 bases between them. The CDR3 spans 12 residues. The CDR3 DNA is TGTGCCAGCAGTTTAGAGTCCAATGAGCAGTTCTTC. Translating gives CASSLESNEQFF.

V and J are TRBV10-3 and TRBJ2-5; D is perhaps TRBD2 (6 bases). V lost 0 bases and J 3 bases, leaving 11 bases between the germline ends. The CDR3 extends over 15 amino acids. Per the germline V gene, CDR1 is ENHRY and CDR2 is SYGVKD. The CDR3: CAISESRDSEETQYF. CDR3 bases: TGTGCCATCAGTGAGTCCCGGGACTCCGAAGAGACCCAGTACTTC.

This chain links TRBV7-2 with TRBJ2-1; D is unresolved. Between the trimmed V and J ends, which lost 1 base and 9 bases, there was a span of 13 bases. Germline CDR1 reads SGHTA; CDR2 reads FQGNSA. The CDR3 sequence is 14 residues long. CDR3 in amino acids: CASSLVSPRREQFF. The CDR3 DNA reads TGTGCCAGCAGCTTAGTCAGTCCGCGGCGTGAGCAGTTCTTC.

The J gene is TRBJ1-1, the V gene TRBV29-1; D ambiguous. Germline V lookup: CDR1 SQVTM, CDR2 ANQGSEA. This CDR3 is built from 11 residues. V gave up 8 bases and J gave up 2 bases, with 9 bases separating them. The CDR3 DNA sequence: TGCAGCAGCCGAGACAACACTGAAGCTTTCTTT. Protein sequence: CSSRDNTEAFF.

The gene calls are TRBV6-1 and TRBJ2-7; D call uncertain. Trimming took off 5 bases at V and 2 bases at J, with 19 bases between the two ends. The CDR3 totals 16 residues. Germline CDR1 reads MNHNS; CDR2 reads SASEGT. As DNA, the CDR3 is TGTGCCAGCAGTACCGTGCGTGGCTATACTGCCTACGAGCAGTACTTC. It specifies CASSTVRGYTAYEQYF.

This clonotype came up a few times. The chain recombines TRBV4-3 with TRBJ2-1, with 9 bases fitting TRBD2. The J segment lost 12 bases and the V segment lost 0 bases, leaving 12 bases of the junction unmatched. Looked up from germline, CDR1 is LGHNA and CDR2 is YSLEER. This CDR3 spans 16 amino acids. The CDR3 nucleotides are TGCGCCAGCAGCCAAGACATAATAGATAGCGGGAGCGGGCAGTTCTTC. It is translated as CASSQDIIDSGSGQFF.

In this sample, this clonotype turned up once. The chain is built from TRBV7-9 and TRBJ2-5; TRBD2 agrees at 7 bases. V gave up 5 bases and J gave up 7 bases; unmatched junction bases: 13. Per the germline V gene, CDR1 is SEHNR and CDR2 is FQNEAQ (reference sequence). CDR3 length: 15 residues. The CDR3 coding sequence is TGTGCCAGCAGCCCTCCGGGCACTAGCGAAGGGACCCAGTACTTC. This translates into CASSPPGTSEGTQYF.

The V and J genes are TRBV5-6 and TRBJ1-5; D not certain. CDR1 and CDR2 (germline): SGHDT, YYEEEE. The CDR3 runs to 14 residues. V lost 3 bases to trimming and J lost 3 bases, with 10 bases between them. CDR3 nucleotide sequence: TGTGCCAGCAGCTACGACGGTCACAATCAGCCCCAGCATTTT. Translated, it gives CASSYDGHNQPQHF.

The chain is built from TRBV5-1 and TRBJ2-7, with D unresolved. This CDR3 has 12 residues. Germline V CDR1 and CDR2: SGHRS, YFSETQ. V was cut by 3 bases and J by 7 bases, with 11 bases left in between. CDR3 loop: CASSSGPLEQYF. CDR3 DNA: TGCGCCAGCAGCTCGGGCCCACTGGAGCAGTACTTC.